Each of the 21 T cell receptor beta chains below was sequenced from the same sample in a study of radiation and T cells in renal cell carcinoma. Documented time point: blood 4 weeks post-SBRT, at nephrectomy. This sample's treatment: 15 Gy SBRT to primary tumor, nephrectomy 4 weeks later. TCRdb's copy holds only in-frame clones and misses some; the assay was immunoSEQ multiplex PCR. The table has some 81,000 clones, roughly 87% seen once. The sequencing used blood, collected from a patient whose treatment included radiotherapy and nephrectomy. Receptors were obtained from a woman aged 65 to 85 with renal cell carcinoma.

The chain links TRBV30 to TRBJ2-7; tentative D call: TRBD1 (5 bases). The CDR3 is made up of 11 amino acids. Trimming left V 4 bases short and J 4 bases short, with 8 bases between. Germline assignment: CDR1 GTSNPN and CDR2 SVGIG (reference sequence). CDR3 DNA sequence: TGTGCCTGGACCAGGGATTACGAGCAGTACTTC. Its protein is CAWTRDYEQYF.

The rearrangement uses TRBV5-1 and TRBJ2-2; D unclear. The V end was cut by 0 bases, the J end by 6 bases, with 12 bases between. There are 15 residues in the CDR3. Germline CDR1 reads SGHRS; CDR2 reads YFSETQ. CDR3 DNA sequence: TGCGCCAGCAGCTTGGGTGGCACCAAACCCGGGGAGCTGTTTTTT. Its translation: CASSLGGTKPGELFF.

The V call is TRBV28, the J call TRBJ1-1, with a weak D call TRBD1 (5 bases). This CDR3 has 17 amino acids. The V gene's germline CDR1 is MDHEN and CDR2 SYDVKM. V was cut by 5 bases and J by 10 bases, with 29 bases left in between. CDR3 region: CASSMGRGLISTSTAFF. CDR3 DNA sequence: TGTGCCAGCAGTATGGGAAGGGGTCTTATATCAACAAGCACAGCTTTCTTT.

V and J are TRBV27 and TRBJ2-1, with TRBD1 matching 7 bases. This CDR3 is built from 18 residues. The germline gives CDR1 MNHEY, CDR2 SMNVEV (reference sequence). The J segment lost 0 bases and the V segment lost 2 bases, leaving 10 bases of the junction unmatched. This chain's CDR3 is CASSLRHSTGSSYNEQFF. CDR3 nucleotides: TGTGCCAGCAGTTTAAGGCATTCGACAGGGAGCTCCTACAATGAGCAGTTCTTC.

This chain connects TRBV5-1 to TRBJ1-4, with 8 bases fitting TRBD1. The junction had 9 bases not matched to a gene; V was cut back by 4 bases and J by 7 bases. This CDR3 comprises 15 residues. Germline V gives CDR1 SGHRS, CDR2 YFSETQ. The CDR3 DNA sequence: TGCGCCAGCAGCATCGGACAGGGAAAGGGTGAAAAACTGTTTTTT. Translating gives CASSIGQGKGEKLFF.

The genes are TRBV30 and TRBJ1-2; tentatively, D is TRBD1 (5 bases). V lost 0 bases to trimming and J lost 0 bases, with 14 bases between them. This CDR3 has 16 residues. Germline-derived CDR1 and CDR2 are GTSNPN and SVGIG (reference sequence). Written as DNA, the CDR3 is TGTGCCTGGAGTGTACACTTGGGGCCGACTAACTATGGCTACACCTTC. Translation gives CAWSVHLGPTNYGYTF.

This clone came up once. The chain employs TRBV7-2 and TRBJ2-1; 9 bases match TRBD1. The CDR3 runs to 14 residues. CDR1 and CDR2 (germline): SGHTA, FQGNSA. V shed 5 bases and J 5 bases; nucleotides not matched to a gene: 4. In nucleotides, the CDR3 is TGTGCCAGCAGCACCGGACAGGGGAACAATGAGCAGTTCTTC. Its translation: CASSTGQGNNEQFF.

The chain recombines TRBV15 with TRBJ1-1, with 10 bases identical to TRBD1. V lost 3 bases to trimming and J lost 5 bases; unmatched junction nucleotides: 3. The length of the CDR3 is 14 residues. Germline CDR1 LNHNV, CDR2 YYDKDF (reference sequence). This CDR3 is CATSRGQGWTEAFF. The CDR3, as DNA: TGTGCCACCAGCAGGGGACAGGGGTGGACTGAAGCTTTCTTT.

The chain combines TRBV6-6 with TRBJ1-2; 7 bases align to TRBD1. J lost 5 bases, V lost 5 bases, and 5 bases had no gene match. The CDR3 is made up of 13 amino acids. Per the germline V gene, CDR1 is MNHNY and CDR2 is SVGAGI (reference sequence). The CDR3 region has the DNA TGTGCCAGCAGTCCCGGGACAGAATATGGCTACACCTTC. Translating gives CASSPGTEYGYTF.

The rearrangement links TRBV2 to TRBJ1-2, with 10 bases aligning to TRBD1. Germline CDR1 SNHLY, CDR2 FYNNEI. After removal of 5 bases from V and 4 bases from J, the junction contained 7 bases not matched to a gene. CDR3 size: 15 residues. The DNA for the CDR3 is TGTGCCAGCAGTCCCCGGACAGGGGGGGGCTATGGCTACACCTTC. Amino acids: CASSPRTGGGYGYTF.

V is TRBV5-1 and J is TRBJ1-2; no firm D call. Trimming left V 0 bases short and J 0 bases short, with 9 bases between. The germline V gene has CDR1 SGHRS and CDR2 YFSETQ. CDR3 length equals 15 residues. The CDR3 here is CASSLDGEANYGYTF. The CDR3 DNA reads TGCGCCAGCAGCTTGGACGGGGAGGCTAACTATGGCTACACCTTC.

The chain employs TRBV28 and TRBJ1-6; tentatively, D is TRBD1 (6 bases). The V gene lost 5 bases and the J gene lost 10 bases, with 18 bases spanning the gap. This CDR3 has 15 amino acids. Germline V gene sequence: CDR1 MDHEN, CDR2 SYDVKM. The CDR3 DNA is TGTGCCAGCAGTGGAGGGGCAGGGGACGAGTCACCCCTCCACTTT. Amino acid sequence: CASSGGAGDESPLHF.

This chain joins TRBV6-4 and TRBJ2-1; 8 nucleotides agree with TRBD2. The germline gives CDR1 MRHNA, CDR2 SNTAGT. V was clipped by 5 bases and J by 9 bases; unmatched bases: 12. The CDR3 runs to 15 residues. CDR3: CASSPLGLAGGEQFF. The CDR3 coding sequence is TGTGCCAGCAGTCCCCTCGGACTAGCCGGCGGTGAGCAGTTCTTC.

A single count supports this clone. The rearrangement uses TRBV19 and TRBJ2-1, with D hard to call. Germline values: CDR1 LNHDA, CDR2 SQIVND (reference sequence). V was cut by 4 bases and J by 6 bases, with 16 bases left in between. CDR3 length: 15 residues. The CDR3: CASSRTFNPPNEQFF. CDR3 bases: TGTGCCAGTAGTAGGACCTTCAACCCACCCAATGAGCAGTTCTTC.

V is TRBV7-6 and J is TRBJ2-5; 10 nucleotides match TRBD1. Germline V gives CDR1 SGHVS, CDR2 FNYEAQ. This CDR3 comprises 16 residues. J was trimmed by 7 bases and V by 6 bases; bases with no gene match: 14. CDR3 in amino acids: CASSFRAGQGLGTQYF. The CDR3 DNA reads TGTGCCAGCAGTTTTAGAGCGGGACAGGGGTTGGGGACCCAGTACTTC. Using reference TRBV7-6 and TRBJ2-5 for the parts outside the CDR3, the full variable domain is GAGVSQSPRYKVTKRGQDVALRCDPISGHVSLYWYRQALGQGPEFLTYFNYEAQQDKSGLPNDRFSAERPEGSISTLTIQRTEQRDSAMYRCASSFRAGQGLGTQYFGPGTRLLVL.

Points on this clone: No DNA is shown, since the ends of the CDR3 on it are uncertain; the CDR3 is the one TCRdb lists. The CDR3 reads CASSPPVGQGSGFF. V is TRBV28 and J is TRBJ2-1; the D segment call TRBD1 is taken from the table without a DNA check. CDR1 is MDHEN, CDR2 SYDVKM, per germline. Counting both end residues, the CDR3 totals 14 amino acids.

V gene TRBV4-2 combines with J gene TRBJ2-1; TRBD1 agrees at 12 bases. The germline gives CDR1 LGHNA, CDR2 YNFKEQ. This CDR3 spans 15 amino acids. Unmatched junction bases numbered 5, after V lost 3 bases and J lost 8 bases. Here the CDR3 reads CASSQPGQGAYEQFF. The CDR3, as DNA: TGTGCCAGCAGCCAGCCGGGACAGGGGGCCTATGAGCAGTTCTTC.

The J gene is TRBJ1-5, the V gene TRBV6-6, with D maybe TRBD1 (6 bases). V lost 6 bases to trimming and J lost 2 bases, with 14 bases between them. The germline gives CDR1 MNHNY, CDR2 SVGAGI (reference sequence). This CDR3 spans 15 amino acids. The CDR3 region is CASRFGTSGNQPQHF. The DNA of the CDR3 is TGTGCCAGCAGATTTGGGACAAGCGGCAATCAGCCCCAGCATTTT.

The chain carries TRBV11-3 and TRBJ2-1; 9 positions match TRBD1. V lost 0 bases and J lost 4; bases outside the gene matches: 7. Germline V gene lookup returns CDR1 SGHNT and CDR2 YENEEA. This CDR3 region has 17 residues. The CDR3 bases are TGTGCCAGCAGCTTAGACTGGGGACAGGGTGGGTACAATGAGCAGTTCTTC. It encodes CASSLDWGQGGYNEQFF.

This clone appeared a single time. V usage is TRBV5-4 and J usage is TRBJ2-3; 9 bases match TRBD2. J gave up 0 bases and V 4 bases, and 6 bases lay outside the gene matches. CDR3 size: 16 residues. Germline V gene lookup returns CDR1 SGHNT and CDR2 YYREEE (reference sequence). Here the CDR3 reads CASSSGGSSSTDTQYF. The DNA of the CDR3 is TGTGCCAGCAGCAGCGGGGGGAGCTCCAGCACAGATACGCAGTATTTT.

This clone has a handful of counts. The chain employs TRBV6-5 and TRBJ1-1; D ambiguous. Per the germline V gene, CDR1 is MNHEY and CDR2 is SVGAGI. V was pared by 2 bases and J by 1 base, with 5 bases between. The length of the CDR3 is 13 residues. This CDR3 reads CASSYEQNTEAFF. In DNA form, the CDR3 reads TGTGCCAGCAGTTACGAGCAGAACACTGAAGCTTTCTTT.